Sequencing of this T cell receptor (beta chain) was carried out in a study of Graves' ophthalmopathy and Graves' hyperthyroidism. J lost 6 bases, V lost 5 bases, and 10 bases had no gene match. The CDR3 is made up of 15 amino acids. In germline, CDR1 is SGHTA, CDR2 FQGNSA. The authors amplified TCR beta CDR3 regions, and they did so from RNA transcripts for repertoire sequencing. Scientists carried out first-round RT-PCR using HTBI primers and then a second-round multiplex PCR. In TCRdb, the multiplex PCR reads were re-called with MiXCR into one record per CDR3 protein. The sample contains about 370,000 distinct CDR3 sequences, approximately 18% of which appear only once. This clonotype was seen at least ten times. Antigen unknown. Study findings and constraints: Detected in blood as well were most expanded thyroid clonotypes with frequency above 0.001.

The chain carries TRBV7-2 and TRBJ1-2, with 9 bases that match TRBD1. This TCR derives from an adult woman with stable Graves' hyperthyroidism. Sequenced input: peripheral blood. The CDR3 DNA reads as TGTGCCAGCAGCCTGGGGGACAGGGAAGCTGATGGCTACACCTTC. This gives the protein CASSLGDREADGYTF.